This T cell receptor (beta chain) was obtained from a study of T cells in Graves' hyperthyroidism and ophthalmopathy. Germline assignment: CDR1 SEHNR and CDR2 FQNEAQ (reference sequence). The V gene end was trimmed by 0 bases and the J gene end by 0 bases; junction bases not matched to a gene: 19. This CDR3 has 21 residues. A few counts support this clonotype. Its target is not known. RNA transcripts provided the source from which TCR beta CDR3 regions were amplified. Researchers ran a first-round RT-PCR on the TCR CDR3 using the HTBI primer set. TCRdb re-called the multiplex PCR reads through MiXCR, storing one row per CDR3 protein. The data hold roughly 700,000 distinct CDR3 sequences, with 15% to 20% observed a single time. It was uncontrolled infection, other autoimmune disease, pregnancy or lactation that excluded patients. Study-level findings and limits: Ophthalmopathy was predicted by the model a median of roughly 6.6 months ahead of onset.

Sample: blood. The sequence was obtained from a man in his fifties with Graves' hyperthyroidism. The J gene is TRBJ2-7, the V gene TRBV7-9, with TRBD2 identical over 8 bases. The CDR3 is CASSLALWTGEGSGNSYEQYF. The DNA for the CDR3 is TGTGCCAGCAGCTTAGCGCTTTGGACGGGGGAGGGTAGCGGGAACTCCTACGAGCAGTACTTC.